This TCR beta chain was observed in a study of blood T cell repertoires in COVID-19. On the study more broadly: From T cells, B-cell-depleted T cells, or PBMCs came the material, which was cDNA or gDNA.

The V gene lost 4 bases and the J gene lost 4 bases, with 11 bases spanning the gap. Germline V gene sequence: CDR1 SGHVS, CDR2 FQNEAQ. There are 13 residues in the CDR3. The sample holds one count of this clone. TCRdb's table, derived via immunoSEQ multiplex PCR, lists solely in-frame clones and lacks some. The table lists more than 200,000 clones, around four fifths of them singletons. The rearrangement links TRBV7-8 to TRBJ2-7, with D unresolved. This clonotype was obtained from a middle-aged woman with active or convalescent COVID-19. Sequencing was carried out using peripheral blood. In nucleotides, the CDR3 is TGTGCCAGCAGCTCCCTGAGTACGTACGAGCAGTACTTC. Its translation: CASSSLSTYEQYF.